This note documents a single T cell receptor (beta chain) sequence. Its antigen is undetermined. This record belongs to a study of graft-versus-host responses after intestinal transplantation. Looking at the study overall: Recipients underwent multivisceral, liver-intestinal, or isolated intestinal transplants. Every recipient had anti-thymocyte globulin induction and roughly 3 years of tacrolimus plus steroids.

CDR3 size: 11 residues. Trimming left V 3 bases short and J 4 bases short, with 4 bases between. Germline CDR1 is DFQATT and CDR2 is SNEGSKA (reference sequence). Whole-study findings and limits: Some patients had graft-donor T cell macrochimerism, and their allografts showed high graft-versus-host to host-versus-graft clonal ratios. Investigators detected GvH clones in recipient marrow, with some emerging earlier in ileum or blood.

TCRdb keeps only in-frame clones here, not all; method: immunoSEQ multiplex PCR. The repertoire holds 84,000 or so clones, with roughly 92% as singletons. The sequenced sample was unstimulated CD4+ T cells sorted from spleen or lymph node cells, obtained before intestinal transplant. This chain connects TRBV20-1 to TRBJ1-3; D is undetermined. This sequence originates from a human donor who received an intestinal transplant. The CDR3 DNA follows: TGCAGTGCTAGGGGAGGAAACACCATATATTTT. It is translated as CSARGGNTIYF.